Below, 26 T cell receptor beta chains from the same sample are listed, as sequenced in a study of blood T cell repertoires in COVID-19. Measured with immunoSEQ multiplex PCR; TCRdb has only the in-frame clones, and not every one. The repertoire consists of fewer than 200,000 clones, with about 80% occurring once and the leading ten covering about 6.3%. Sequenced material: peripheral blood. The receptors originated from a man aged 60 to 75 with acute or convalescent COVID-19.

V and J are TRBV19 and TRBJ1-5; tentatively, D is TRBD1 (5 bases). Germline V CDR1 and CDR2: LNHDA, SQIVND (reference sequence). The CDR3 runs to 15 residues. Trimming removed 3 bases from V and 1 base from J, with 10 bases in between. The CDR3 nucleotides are TGTGCCAGTAGTATCGGGACTAGGAGCAATCAGCCCCAGCATTTT. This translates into CASSIGTRSNQPQHF.

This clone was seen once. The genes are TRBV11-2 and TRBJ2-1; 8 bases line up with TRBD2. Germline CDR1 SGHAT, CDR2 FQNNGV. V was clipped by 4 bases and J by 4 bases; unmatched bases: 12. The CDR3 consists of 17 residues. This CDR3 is CASSSPQAGGWYNEQFF. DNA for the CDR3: TGTGCCAGCAGCTCACCCCAGGCGGGGGGCTGGTACAATGAGCAGTTCTTC.

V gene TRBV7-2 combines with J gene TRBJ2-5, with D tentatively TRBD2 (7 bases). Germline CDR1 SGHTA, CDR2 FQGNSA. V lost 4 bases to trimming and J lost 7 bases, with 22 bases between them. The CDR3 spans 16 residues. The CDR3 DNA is TGTGCCAGCAGCTGGGGGGCTAGCGGTGATGTTGGGACCCAGTACTTC. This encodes CASSWGASGDVGTQYF.

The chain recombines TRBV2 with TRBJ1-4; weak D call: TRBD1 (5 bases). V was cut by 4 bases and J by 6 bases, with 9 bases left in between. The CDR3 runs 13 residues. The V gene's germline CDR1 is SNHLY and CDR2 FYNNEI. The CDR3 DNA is TGTGCCAGCAGTGGGGGGAGGGATGAAAAACTGTTTTTT. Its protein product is CASSGGRDEKLFF.

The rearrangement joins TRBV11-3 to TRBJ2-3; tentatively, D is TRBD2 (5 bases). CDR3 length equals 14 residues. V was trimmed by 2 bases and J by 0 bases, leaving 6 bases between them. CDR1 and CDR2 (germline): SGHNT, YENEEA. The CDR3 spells CASSLRGSTDTQYF. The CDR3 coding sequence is TGTGCCAGCAGCTTAAGAGGGAGCACAGATACGCAGTATTTT.

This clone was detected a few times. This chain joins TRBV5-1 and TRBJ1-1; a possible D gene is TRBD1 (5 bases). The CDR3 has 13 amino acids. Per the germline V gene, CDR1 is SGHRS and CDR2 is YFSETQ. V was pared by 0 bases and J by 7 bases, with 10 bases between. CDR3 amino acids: CASSLGQSSEAFF. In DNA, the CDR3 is TGCGCCAGCAGCTTGGGACAGTCGAGTGAAGCTTTCTTT.

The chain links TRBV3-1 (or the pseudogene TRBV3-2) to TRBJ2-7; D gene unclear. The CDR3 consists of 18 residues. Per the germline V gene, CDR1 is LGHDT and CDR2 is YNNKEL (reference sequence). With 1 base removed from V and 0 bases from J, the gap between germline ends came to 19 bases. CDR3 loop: CASSQGPRVGISSYEQYF. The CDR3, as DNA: TGTGCCAGCAGCCAAGGCCCCCGAGTTGGTATCTCCTCCTACGAGCAGTACTTC.

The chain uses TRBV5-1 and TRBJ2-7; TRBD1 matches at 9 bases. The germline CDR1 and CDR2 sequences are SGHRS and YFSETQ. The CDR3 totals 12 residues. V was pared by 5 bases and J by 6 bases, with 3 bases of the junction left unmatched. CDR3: CASRTTGGEQYF. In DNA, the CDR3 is TGCGCCAGCAGAACGACAGGGGGCGAGCAGTACTTC.

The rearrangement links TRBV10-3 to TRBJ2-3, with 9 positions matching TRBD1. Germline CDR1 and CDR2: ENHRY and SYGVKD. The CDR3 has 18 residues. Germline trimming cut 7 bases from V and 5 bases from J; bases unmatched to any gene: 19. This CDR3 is CAITPHEVGQGLVDTQYF. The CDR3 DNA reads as TGTGCCATCACCCCCCACGAGGTGGGACAGGGTTTAGTAGATACGCAGTATTTT.

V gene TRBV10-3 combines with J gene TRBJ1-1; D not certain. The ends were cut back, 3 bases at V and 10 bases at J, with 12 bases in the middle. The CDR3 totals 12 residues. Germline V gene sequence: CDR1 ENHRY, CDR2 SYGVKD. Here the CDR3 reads CAISDMAVAAFF. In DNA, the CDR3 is TGTGCCATCAGTGATATGGCAGTTGCAGCTTTCTTT.

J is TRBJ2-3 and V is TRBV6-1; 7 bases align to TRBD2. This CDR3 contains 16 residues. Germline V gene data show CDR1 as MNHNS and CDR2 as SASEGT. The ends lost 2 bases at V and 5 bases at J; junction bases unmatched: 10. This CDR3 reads CASSELGTTIGDTQYF. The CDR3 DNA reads TGTGCCAGCAGTGAACTAGGGACTACCATAGGAGATACGCAGTATTTT.

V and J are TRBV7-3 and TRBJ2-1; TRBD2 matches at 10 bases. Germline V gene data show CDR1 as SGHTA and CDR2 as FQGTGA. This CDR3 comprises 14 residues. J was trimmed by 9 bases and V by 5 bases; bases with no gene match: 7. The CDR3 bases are TGTGCCAGCAGCCAGACTAGCGGGTCGGGTGAGCAGTTCTTC. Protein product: CASSQTSGSGEQFF. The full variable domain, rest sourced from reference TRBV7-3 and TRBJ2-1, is GAGVSQTPSNKVTEKGKYVELRCDPISGHTALYWYRQSLGQGPEFLIYFQGTGAADDSGLPNDRFFAVRPEGSVSTLKIQRTERGDSAVYLCASSQTSGSGEQFFGPGTRLTVL.

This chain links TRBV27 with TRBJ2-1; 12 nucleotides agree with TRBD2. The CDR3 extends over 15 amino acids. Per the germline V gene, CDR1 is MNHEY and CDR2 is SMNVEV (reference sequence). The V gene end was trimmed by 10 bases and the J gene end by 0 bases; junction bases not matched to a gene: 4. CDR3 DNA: TGTGCCACCTCGACTAGCGGGAGCTCCTACAATGAGCAGTTCTTC. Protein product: CATSTSGSSYNEQFF.

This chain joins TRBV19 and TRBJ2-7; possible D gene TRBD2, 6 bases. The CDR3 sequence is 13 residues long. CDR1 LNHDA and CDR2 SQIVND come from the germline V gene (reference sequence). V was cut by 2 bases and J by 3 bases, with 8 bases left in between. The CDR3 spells CASSIRGFYEQYF. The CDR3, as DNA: TGTGCCAGTAGTATACGGGGGTTCTACGAGCAGTACTTC. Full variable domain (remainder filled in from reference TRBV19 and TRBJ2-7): DGGITQSPKYLFRKEGQNVTLSCEQNLNHDAMYWYRQDPGQGLRLIYYSQIVNDFQKGDIAEGYSVSREKKESFPLTVTSAQKNPTAFYLCASSIRGFYEQYFGPGTRLTVT.

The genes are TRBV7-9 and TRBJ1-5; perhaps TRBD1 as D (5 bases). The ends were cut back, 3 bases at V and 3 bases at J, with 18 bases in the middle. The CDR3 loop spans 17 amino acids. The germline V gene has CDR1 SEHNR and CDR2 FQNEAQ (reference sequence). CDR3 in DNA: TGTGCCAGCAGCTTGTTCCCCGGACCGGGGGACAATCAGCCCCAGCATTTT. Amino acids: CASSLFPGPGDNQPQHF. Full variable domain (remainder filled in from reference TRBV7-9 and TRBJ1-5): DTGVSQNPRHKITKRGQNVTFRCDPISEHNRLYWYRQTLGQGPEFLTYFQNEAQLEKSRLLSDRFSAERPKGSFSTLEIQRTEQGDSAMYLCASSLFPGPGDNQPQHFGDGTRLSIL.

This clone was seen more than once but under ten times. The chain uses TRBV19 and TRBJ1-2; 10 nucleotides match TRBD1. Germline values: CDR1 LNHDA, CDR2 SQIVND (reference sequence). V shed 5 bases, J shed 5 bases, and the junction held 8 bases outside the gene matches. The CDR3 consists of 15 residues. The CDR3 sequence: CASSAPGQGQYGYTF. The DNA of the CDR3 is TGTGCCAGTAGTGCACCGGGACAGGGGCAGTATGGCTACACCTTC.

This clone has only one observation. The CDR3 is CASSPRGDTDTQYF. The CDR3 DNA sequence: TGTGCCAGCAGTCCTCGAGGAGATACAGATACGCAGTATTTT. This chain uses TRBV6-5 with TRBJ2-3; D remains unclear. The V end lost 5 bases, the J end lost 3 bases, and 12 bases lay between the germline ends. CDR3 length: 14 residues. Germline values: CDR1 MNHEY, CDR2 SVGAGI.

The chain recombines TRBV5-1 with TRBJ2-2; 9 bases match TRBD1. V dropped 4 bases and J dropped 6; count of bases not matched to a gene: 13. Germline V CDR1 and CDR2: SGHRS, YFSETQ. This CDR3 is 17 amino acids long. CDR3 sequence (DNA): TGCGCCAGCAGCCATCGGGACAGGGATCCCCGGGCCGGGGAGCTGTTTTTT. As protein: CASSHRDRDPRAGELFF.

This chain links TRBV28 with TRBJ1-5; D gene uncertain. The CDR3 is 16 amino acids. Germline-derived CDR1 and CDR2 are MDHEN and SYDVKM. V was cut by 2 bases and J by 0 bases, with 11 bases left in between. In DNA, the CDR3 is TGTGCCAGCAGTTTAGAGGGTTATTATAGCAATCAGCCCCAGCATTTT. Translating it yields CASSLEGYYSNQPQHF.

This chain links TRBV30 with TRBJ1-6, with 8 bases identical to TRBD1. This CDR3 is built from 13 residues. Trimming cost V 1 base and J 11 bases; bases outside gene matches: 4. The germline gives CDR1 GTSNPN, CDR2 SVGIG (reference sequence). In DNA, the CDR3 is TGTGCCTGGAGTGAAGGACAGGGAGCACCCCTCCACTTT. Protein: CAWSEGQGAPLHF.

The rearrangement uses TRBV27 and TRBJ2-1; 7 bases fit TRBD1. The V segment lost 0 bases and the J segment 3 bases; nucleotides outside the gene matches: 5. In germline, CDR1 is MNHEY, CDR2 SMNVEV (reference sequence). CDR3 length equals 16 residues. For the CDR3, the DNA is TGTGCCAGCAGTTTATCCCCGGACAGGATCTACAATGAGCAGTTCTTC. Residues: CASSLSPDRIYNEQFF.

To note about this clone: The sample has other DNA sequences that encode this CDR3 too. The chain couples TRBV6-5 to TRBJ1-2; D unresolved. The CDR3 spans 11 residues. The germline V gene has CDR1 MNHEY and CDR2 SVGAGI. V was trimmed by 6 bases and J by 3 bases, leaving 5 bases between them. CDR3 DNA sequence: TGTGCCAGCAGGGCAGACTATGGCTACACCTTC. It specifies CASRADYGYTF.

The CDR3 region has the DNA TGTGCCAGCAGGGATTCAGGGGCTGGGGCCAACGTCCTGACTTTC. Amino acids: CASRDSGAGANVLTF. The chain joins TRBV2 to TRBJ2-6; possibly TRBD1 for D (6 bases). With 6 bases removed from V and 2 bases from J, the gap between germline ends came to 11 bases. The CDR3 totals 15 residues. CDR1 and CDR2 from the germline V gene are SNHLY and FYNNEI. Full variable domain (remainder filled in from reference TRBV2 and TRBJ2-6): EPEVTQTPSHQVTQMGQEVILRCVPISNHLYFYWYRQILGQKVEFLVSFYNNEISEKSEIFDDQFSVERPDGSNFTLKIRSTKLEDSAMYFCASRDSGAGANVLTFGAGSRLTVL.

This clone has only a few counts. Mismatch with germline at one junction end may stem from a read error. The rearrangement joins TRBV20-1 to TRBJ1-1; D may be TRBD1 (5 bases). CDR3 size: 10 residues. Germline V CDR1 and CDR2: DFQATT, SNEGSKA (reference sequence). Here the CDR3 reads CSAGERGVGF. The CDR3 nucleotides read TGCAGTGCCGGGGAGCGGGGGGTTGGCTTT.

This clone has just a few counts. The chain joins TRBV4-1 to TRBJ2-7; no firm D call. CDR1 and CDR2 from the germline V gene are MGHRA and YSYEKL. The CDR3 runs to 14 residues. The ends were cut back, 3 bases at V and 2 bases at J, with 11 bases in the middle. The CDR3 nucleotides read TGCGCCAGCAGCCACATAGACAAAACCTACGAGCAGTACTTC. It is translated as CASSHIDKTYEQYF.

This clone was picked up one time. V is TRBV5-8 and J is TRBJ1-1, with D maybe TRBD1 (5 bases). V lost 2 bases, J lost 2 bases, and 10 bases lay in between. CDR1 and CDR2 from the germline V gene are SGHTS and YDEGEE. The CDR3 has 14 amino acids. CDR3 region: CASSFSTVNTEAFF. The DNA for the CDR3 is TGTGCCAGCAGCTTTTCGACAGTTAACACTGAAGCTTTCTTT.